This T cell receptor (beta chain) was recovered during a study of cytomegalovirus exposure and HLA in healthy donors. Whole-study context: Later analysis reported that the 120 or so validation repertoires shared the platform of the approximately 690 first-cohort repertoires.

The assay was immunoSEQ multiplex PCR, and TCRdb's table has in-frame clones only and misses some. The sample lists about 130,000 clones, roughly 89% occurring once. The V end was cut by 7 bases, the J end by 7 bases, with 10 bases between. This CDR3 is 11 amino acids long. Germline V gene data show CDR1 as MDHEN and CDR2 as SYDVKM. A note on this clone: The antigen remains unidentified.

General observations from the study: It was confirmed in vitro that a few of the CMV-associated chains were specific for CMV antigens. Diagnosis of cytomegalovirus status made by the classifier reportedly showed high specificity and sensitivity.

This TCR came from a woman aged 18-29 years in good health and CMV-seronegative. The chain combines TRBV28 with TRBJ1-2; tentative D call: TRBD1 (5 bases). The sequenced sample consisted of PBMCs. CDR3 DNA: TGTGCCAGCACCCGGGGGGGTGGCTACACCTTC. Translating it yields CASTRGGGYTF.